The 14 T cell receptor beta chains in this list originate from one sample, sequenced in a study of blood T cells in healthy people across ages. Alongside a J-beta primer mix, a sample-barcoded 5' primer served in a second PCR lasting about 7 to 12 cycles. Each CDR3 protein gets one entry after TCRdb re-called the 5' RACE reads with MiXCR. The sample has about 830,000 distinct CDR3 sequences; less than 80% are singletons. Sequencing input: blood. All receptors derive from a man in his thirties or forties in good health.

CDR3 loop: CASSLVRGEQFF. DNA for the CDR3: TGTGCCAGCAGCTTAGTGCGGGGTGAGCAGTTCTTC. This chain links TRBV7-9 with TRBJ2-1, with TRBD2 as a possible D gene (6 bases). The CDR3 sequence is 12 residues long. V shed 1 base and J shed 9 bases, with 7 bases lying between them. Germline assignment: CDR1 SEHNR and CDR2 FQNEAQ (reference sequence).

This chain's CDR3 is CASSQTLVGHGYTF. The CDR3 DNA sequence: TGCGCCAGCAGTCAGACTTTGGTAGGACACGGCTACACCTTC. The V and J genes are TRBV4-3 and TRBJ1-2, with D tentatively TRBD1 (5 bases). The CDR3 runs to 14 residues. CDR1 and CDR2 (germline): LGHNA, YSLEER. V was pared by 6 bases and J by 8 bases, with 19 bases between.

The V and J genes are TRBV13 and TRBJ2-7; 9 positions agree with TRBD1. This CDR3 comprises 14 residues. The germline gives CDR1 PRHDT, CDR2 FYEKMQ (reference sequence). Unmatched junction bases numbered 4, after V lost 5 bases and J lost 2 bases. The CDR3 is CASSGQGWAYEQYF. Written as DNA, the CDR3 is TGTGCCAGCAGCGGACAGGGGTGGGCCTACGAGCAGTACTTC.

The chain couples TRBV7-2 to TRBJ2-3, with 10 bases lining up with TRBD2. The CDR3 length is 17 residues. Germline values: CDR1 SGHTA, CDR2 FQGNSA. V trimming: 5 bases; J trimming: 0 bases; junction bases outside the gene matches: 8. CDR3 sequence: CASSPTTTSGSTDTQYF. In DNA, the CDR3 is TGTGCCAGCAGCCCAACTACGACTAGCGGGAGCACAGATACGCAGTATTTT.

This clonotype was found a few times. V and J are TRBV12-3 or TRBV12-4 and TRBJ2-1; 7 nucleotides align to TRBD1. The CDR3 is made up of 14 amino acids. Trimming took 6 bases from V and 5 from J; bases not matched to a gene: 7. CDR3 region: CASRSDRVNNEQFF. CDR3 sequence (DNA): TGTGCCAGCAGATCTGACAGGGTAAACAATGAGCAGTTCTTC.

This chain connects TRBV25-1 to TRBJ1-1; D possibly corresponds to TRBD1 (5 bases). V was trimmed by 8 bases and J by 7 bases, leaving 14 bases between them. CDR3 length: 12 amino acids. Germline V gene lookup returns CDR1 MGHDK and CDR2 SYGVNS. The CDR3 sequence is CASRFGGFEAFF. The CDR3 nucleotides are TGTGCCAGCCGCTTCGGGGGATTTGAAGCTTTCTTT.

This chain links TRBV11-3 with TRBJ2-5, with 15 bases identical to TRBD2. Germline assignment: CDR1 SGHNT and CDR2 YENEEA. The trim removed 5 bases at V and 2 bases at J, leaving 6 bases unmatched. The CDR3 has 17 amino acids. The CDR3 region is CASSRTSGGAEQETQYF. The CDR3 DNA reads TGTGCCAGCAGCCGGACTAGCGGGGGGGCCGAACAAGAGACCCAGTACTTC.

The chain recombines TRBV20-1 with TRBJ1-2; D not resolved. Germline-derived CDR1 and CDR2 are DFQATT and SNEGSKA (reference sequence). Trimming cost V 7 bases and J 3 bases, with 12 bases left between them. This CDR3 spans 12 amino acids. CDR3 region: CSGARVYYGYTF. The CDR3 nucleotides are TGCAGTGGCGCTAGGGTATACTATGGCTACACCTTC.

The count of this clonotype is one. The rearrangement links TRBV11-2 to TRBJ2-4; 9 nucleotides match TRBD1. The DNA end lines up better with TRBJ2-7; the J call may be wrong. Germline V lookup: CDR1 SGHAT, CDR2 FQNNGV. There are 15 residues in the CDR3. The CDR3: CASRLPGTGNFEQYF. CDR3 DNA: TGTGCCAGCCGCCTTCCCGGGACAGGGAATTTCGAGCAGTACTTC.

The chain is built from TRBV5-1 and TRBJ1-2; D is possibly TRBD1 (5 bases). Germline-derived CDR1 and CDR2 are SGHRS and YFSETQ. V lost 3 bases, J lost 6 bases, and 18 bases lay in between. CDR3 size: 15 residues. The CDR3 DNA reads TGCGCCAGCAGCTCGGCTCCCGAAGGGGCTGATGGCTACACCTTC. This translates into CASSSAPEGADGYTF.

This clonotype was counted a single time. The chain combines TRBV5-1 with TRBJ1-6; 7 nucleotides agree with TRBD1. The CDR3 contains 13 residues. Trimming took 4 bases from V and 10 from J; bases not matched to a gene: 5. Germline V gene lookup returns CDR1 SGHRS and CDR2 YFSETQ. The CDR3 region is CASSTTGVSPLHF. The CDR3 DNA reads as TGCGCCAGCAGCACAACAGGGGTCTCACCCCTCCACTTT.

V is TRBV7-9 and J is TRBJ1-5; D is unclear. This CDR3 comprises 14 residues. The ends were cut back, 4 bases at V and 7 bases at J, with 14 bases in the middle. The germline V gene encodes CDR1 SEHNR and CDR2 FQNEAQ (reference sequence). CDR3 sequence (DNA): TGTGCCAGCAGCTCGGGGTTCATGGGACAGCCCCAGCATTTT. This codes for CASSSGFMGQPQHF.

The V gene is TRBV29-1, the J gene TRBJ2-5; a weak D match, TRBD2 (5 bases). V lost 6 bases and J lost 4, with 9 bases in between. Per germline, CDR1 SQVTM and CDR2 ANQGSEA. The CDR3 loop spans 11 amino acids. The CDR3 coding sequence is TGCAGCGTGGGAAGCGGAGAGACCCAGTACTTC. Translation: CSVGSGETQYF.

The rearrangement uses TRBV12-3 or TRBV12-4 and TRBJ1-2, with 7 bases that match TRBD1. Germline trimming cut 7 bases from V and 1 base from J; bases unmatched to any gene: 9. This CDR3 comprises 15 residues. The CDR3 sequence: CASTRDSLLNYGYTF. The DNA of the CDR3 is TGTGCCAGCACCCGGGACAGCCTTCTTAACTATGGCTACACCTTC.